The 2 T cell receptor beta chains below were found in one sample sequenced in a study of T-cell reconstitution after alpha-beta-depleted transplantation in children. As it was prepared, the TCRbeta library received unique molecular identifiers. TCRdb independently ran MiXCR on the PCR reads; one entry per CDR3 protein. This table holds about a million distinct CDR3 sequences, roughly 31% found once. The sequencing used PBMCs, mostly from graft donor cells, collected 360 days after TCRalphabeta/CD19-depleted stem cell transplant. All receptors come from a boy younger than two who had a stem cell transplant for SCID, so the T cells may come from the graft donor.

The chain has TRBV12-3 or TRBV12-4 and TRBJ2-3; D perhaps matches TRBD1 (6 bases). The length of the CDR3 is 16 residues. The V end lost 10 bases, the J end lost 4 bases, and 24 bases lay between the germline ends. The CDR3 nucleotides are TGTGCCACCGTATTGAACCGGGACACCGCGGCAGATACGCAGTATTTT. It specifies CATVLNRDTAADTQYF.

The V and J genes are TRBV7-9 and TRBJ1-5; D gene uncertain. The CDR3 runs 14 residues. Deletions cut 5 bases from V and 0 bases from J, with 8 bases between. Germline CDR1 and CDR2: SEHNR and FQNEAQ (reference sequence). The CDR3 bases are TGTGCCAGCAGCCCGCAGTTTAGCAATCAGCCCCAGCATTTT. Protein: CASSPQFSNQPQHF.